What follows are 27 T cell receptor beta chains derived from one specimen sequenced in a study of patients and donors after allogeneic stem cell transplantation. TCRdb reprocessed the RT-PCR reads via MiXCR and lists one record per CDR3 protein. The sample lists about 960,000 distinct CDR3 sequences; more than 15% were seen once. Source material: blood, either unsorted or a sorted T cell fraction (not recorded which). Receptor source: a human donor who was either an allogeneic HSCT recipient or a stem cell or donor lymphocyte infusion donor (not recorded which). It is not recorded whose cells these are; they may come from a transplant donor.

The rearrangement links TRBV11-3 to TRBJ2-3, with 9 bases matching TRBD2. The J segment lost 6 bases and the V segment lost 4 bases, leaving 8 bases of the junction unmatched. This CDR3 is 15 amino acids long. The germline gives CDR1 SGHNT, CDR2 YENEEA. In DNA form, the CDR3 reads TGTGCCAGCAGCTACGGGGCTAGCGGGATGGATACGCAGTATTTT. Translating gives CASSYGASGMDTQYF.

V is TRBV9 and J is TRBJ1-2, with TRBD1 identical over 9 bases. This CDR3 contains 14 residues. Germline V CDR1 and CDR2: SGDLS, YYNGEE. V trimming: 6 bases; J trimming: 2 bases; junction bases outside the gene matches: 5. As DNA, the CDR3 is TGTGCCAGCAACTCGGGACAGGGAAACTATGGCTACACCTTC. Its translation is CASNSGQGNYGYTF.

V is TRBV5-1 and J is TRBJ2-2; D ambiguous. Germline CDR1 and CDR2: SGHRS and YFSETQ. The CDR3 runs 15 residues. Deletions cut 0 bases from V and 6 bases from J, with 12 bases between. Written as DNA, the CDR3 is TGCGCCAGCAGCTTGGGGTTGGACGGCGCCGGGGAGCTGTTTTTT. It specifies CASSLGLDGAGELFF.

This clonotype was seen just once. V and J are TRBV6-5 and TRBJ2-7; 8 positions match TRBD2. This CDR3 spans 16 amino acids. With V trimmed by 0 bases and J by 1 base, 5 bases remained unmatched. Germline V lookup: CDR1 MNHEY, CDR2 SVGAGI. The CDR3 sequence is CASSYSVIAGSYEQYF. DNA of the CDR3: TGTGCCAGCAGTTACTCGGTAATAGCGGGGTCCTACGAGCAGTACTTC.

DNA for the CDR3: TGTGCCAGCAGTACAGGGTTCGGCTACACCTTC. Translation: CASSTGFGYTF. The chain employs TRBV12-3 or TRBV12-4 and TRBJ1-2, with D possibly being TRBD1 (6 bases). Trimming cost V 5 bases and J 8 bases, with 9 bases left between them. The CDR3 spans 11 residues.

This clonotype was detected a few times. The CDR3 is CATSDRTLGYTF. In DNA, the CDR3 is TGTGCCACCAGTGACCGGACACTGGGCTACACCTTC. The rearrangement uses TRBV24-1 and TRBJ1-2, with TRBD1 as a possible D gene (5 bases). V was pared by 4 bases and J by 8 bases, with 10 bases between. The germline V gene encodes CDR1 KGHDR and CDR2 SFDVKD. The length of the CDR3 is 12 residues.

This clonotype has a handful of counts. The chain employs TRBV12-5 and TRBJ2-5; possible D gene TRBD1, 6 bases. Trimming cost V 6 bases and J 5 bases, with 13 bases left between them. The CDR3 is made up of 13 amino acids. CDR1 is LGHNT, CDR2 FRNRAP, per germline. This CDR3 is CASGSGTYETQYF. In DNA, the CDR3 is TGTGCTAGTGGCTCCGGGACATATGAGACCCAGTACTTC.

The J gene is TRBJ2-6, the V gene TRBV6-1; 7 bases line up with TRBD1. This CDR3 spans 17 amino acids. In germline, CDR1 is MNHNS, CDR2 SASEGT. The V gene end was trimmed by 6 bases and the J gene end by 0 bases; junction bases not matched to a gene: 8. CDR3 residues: CASRNRQGLSGANVLTF. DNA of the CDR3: TGTGCCAGCAGGAATAGACAGGGCCTCTCTGGGGCCAACGTCCTGACTTTC.

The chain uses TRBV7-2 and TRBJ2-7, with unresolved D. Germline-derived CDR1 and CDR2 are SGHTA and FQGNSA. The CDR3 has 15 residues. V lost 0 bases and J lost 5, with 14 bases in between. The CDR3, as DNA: TGTGCCAGCAGCTTAGCATGGACCCCTCGGCACGAGCAGTACTTC. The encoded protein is CASSLAWTPRHEQYF.

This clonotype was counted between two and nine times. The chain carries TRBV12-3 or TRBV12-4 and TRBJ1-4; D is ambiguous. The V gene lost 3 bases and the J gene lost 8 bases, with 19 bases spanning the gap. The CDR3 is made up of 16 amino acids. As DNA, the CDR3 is TGTGCCAGCAGTTTCGGCAGTGCAGTACTGCGAGAAAAACTGTTTTTT. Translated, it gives CASSFGSAVLREKLFF.

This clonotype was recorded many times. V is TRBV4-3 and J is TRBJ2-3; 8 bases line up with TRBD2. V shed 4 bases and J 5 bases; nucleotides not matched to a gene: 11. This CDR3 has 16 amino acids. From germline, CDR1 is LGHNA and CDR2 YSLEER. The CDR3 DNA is TGCGCCAGCAGCCTACTGACGGTGGCGGGAGGAGATACGCAGTATTTT. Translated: CASSLLTVAGGDTQYF.

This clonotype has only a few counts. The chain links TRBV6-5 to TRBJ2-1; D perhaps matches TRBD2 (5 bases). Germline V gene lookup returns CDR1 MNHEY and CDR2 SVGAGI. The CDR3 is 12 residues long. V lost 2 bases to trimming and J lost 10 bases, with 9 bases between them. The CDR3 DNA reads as TGTGCCAGCAGTTACGCGGGCCTAGAGCAGTTCTTC. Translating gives CASSYAGLEQFF.

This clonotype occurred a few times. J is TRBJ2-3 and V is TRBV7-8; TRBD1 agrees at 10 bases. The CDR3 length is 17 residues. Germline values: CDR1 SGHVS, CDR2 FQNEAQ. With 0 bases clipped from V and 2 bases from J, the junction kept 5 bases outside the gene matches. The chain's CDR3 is CASSLARTGGLTDTQYF. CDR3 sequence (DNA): TGTGCCAGCAGCTTAGCAAGGACAGGGGGACTCACAGATACGCAGTATTTT.

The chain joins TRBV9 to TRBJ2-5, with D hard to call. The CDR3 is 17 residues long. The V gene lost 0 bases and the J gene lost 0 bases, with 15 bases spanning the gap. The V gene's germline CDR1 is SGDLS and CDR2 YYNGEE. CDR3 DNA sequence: TGTGCCAGCAGCGTAGCCGGCGCGGAGACGTACCAAGAGACCCAGTACTTC. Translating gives CASSVAGAETYQETQYF.

The CDR3: CASSQDIQRKGYTF. As DNA, the CDR3 is TGCGCCAGCAGCCAAGATATACAGCGCAAAGGCTACACCTTC. V and J are TRBV4-1 and TRBJ1-2; D not certain. The V end was cut by 0 bases, the J end by 8 bases, with 13 bases between. The CDR3 has 14 residues. The germline V gene has CDR1 MGHRA and CDR2 YSYEKL.

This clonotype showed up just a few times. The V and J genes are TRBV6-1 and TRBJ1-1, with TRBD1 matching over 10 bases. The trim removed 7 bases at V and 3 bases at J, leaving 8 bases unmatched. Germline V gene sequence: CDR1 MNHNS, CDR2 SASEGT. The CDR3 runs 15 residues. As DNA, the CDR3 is TGTGCCAGCACCACTAGACAGGGGGCGGACACTGAAGCTTTCTTT. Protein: CASTTRQGADTEAFF.

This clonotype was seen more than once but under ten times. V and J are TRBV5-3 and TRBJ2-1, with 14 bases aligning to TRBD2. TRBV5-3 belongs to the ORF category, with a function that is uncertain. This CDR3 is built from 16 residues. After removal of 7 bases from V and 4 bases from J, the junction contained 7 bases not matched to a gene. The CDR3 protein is CARYGTSGGLYNEQFF. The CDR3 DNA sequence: TGTGCCAGATACGGGACTAGCGGGGGATTATACAATGAGCAGTTCTTC.

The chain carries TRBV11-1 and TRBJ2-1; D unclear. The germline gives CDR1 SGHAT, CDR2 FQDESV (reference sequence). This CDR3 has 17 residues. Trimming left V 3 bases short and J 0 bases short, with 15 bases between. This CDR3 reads CASSFSRWMISYNEQFF. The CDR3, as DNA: TGTGCCAGCAGCTTTTCTCGCTGGATGATCTCCTACAATGAGCAGTTCTTC.

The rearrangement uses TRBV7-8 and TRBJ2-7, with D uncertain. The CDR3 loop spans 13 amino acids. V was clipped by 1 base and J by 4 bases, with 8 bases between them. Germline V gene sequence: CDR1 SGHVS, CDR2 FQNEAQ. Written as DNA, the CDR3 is TGTGCCAGCAGCTTAGGCCTTAGATACGAGCAGTACTTC. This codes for CASSLGLRYEQYF.

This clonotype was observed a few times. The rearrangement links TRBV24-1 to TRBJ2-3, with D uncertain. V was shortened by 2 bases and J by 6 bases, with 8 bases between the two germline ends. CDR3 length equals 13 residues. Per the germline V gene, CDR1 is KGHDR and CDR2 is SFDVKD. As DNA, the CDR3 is TGTGCCACCAGTGATTGGCGATATGATACGCAGTATTTT. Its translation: CATSDWRYDTQYF.

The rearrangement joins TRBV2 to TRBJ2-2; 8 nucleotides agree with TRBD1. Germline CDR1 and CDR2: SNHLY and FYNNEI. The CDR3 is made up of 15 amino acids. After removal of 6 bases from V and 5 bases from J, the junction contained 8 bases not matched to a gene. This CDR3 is CASSPGQVTTGELFF. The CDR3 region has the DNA TGTGCCAGCAGCCCGGGACAGGTGACTACCGGGGAGCTGTTTTTT.

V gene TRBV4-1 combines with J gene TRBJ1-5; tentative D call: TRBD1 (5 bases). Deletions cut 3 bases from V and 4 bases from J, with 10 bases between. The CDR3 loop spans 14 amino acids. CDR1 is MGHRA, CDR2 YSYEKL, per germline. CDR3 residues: CASSQGDGNQPQHF. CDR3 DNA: TGCGCCAGCAGCCAGGGGGATGGGAATCAGCCCCAGCATTTT.

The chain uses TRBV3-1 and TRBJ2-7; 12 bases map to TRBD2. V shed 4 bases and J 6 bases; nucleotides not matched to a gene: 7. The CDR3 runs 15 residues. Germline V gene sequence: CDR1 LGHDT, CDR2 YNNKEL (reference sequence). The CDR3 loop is CASSLGTSGSREQYF. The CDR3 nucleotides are TGTGCCAGCAGCCTAGGGACTAGCGGGTCTCGCGAGCAGTACTTC.

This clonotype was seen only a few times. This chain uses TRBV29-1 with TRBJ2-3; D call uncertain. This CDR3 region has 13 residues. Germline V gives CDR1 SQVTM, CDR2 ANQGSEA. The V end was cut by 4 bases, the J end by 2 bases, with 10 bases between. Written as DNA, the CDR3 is TGCAGCGTTGGAACAAGAAACACAGATACGCAGTATTTT. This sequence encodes CSVGTRNTDTQYF.

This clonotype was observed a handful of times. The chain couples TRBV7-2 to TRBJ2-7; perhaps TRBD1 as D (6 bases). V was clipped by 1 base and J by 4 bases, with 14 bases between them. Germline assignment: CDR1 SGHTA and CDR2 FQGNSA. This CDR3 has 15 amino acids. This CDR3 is CASSLERGTSYEQYF. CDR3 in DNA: TGTGCCAGCAGCTTAGAGAGAGGGACATCATACGAGCAGTACTTC.

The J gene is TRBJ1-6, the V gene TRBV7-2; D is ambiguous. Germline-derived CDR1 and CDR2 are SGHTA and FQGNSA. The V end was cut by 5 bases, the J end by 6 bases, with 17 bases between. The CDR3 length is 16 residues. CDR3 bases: TGTGCCAGCAGCCCGGAAGTCGGGTTGGGTAATTCACCCCTCCACTTT. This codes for CASSPEVGLGNSPLHF.

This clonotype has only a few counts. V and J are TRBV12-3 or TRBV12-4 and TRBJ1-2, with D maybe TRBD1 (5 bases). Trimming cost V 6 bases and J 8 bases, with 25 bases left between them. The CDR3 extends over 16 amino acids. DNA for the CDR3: TGTGCCAGCAGGACAGAGAACCCGGGCCCCGGGCGGGGCTACACCTTC. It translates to CASRTENPGPGRGYTF.